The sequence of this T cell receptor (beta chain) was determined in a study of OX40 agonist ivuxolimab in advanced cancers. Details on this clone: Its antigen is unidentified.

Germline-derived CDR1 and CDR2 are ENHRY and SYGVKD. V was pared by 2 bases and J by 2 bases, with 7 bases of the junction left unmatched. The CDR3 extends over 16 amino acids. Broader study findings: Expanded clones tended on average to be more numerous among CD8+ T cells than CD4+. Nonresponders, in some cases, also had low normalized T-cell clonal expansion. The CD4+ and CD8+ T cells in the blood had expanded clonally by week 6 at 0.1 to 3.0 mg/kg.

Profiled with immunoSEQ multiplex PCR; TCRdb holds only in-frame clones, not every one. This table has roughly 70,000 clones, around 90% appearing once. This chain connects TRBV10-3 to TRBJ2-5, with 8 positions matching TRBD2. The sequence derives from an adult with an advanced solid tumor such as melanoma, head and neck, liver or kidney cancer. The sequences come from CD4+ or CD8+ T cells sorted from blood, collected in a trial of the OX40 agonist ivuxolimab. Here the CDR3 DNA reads TGTGCCATCAGTGAGAAGGCTAGCGGGCGTCAAGAGACCCAGTACTTC. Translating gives CAISEKASGRQETQYF.